These 8 T cell receptor beta chains came from one sample sequenced in a study of blood T cell repertoires in COVID-19. TCRdb keeps only in-frame clones here, not all; method: immunoSEQ multiplex PCR. Of 120,000 or so clones in the sample, just under 85% were seen once. Material for sequencing was peripheral blood. Receptors were obtained from a woman in her forties or fifties with acute or convalescent COVID-19.

CDR3 sequence: CASSYSSLPGTSGGAYNEQFF. CDR3 nucleotide sequence: TGTGCCAGCAGTTACTCCTCTCTGCCGGGGACTAGCGGGGGGGCCTACAATGAGCAGTTCTTC. The rearrangement uses TRBV6-2 or TRBV6-3 and TRBJ2-1; TRBD2 matches at 16 bases. Germline CDR1 is MNHEY and CDR2 is SVGEGT. The CDR3 length is 21 residues. After removal of 0 bases from V and 2 bases from J, the junction contained 10 bases not matched to a gene.

This rearrangement joins TRBV30 to TRBJ1-1; 9 bases are shared with TRBD1. The CDR3 contains 14 residues. Germline V gene lookup returns CDR1 GTSNPN and CDR2 SVGIG (reference sequence). V was pared by 3 bases and J by 5 bases, with 7 bases of the junction left unmatched. In DNA form, the CDR3 reads TGTGCCTGGAGAGAACCTGACAGGGGGACTGAAGCTTTCTTT. It yields the protein CAWREPDRGTEAFF.

The chain uses TRBV7-8 and TRBJ1-5, with 11 nucleotides matching TRBD1. Germline V gene data show CDR1 as SGHVS and CDR2 as FQNEAQ. This CDR3 region has 18 residues. The V gene end was trimmed by 2 bases and the J gene end by 0 bases; junction bases not matched to a gene: 6. As DNA, the CDR3 is TGTGCCAGCAGCTTAAGGGGACAGGGGGTGTATAGCAATCAGCCCCAGCATTTT. The encoded protein is CASSLRGQGVYSNQPQHF.

V and J are TRBV27 and TRBJ1-2, with D perhaps TRBD1 (5 bases). The germline V gene has CDR1 MNHEY and CDR2 SMNVEV (reference sequence). Trimming took 2 bases from V and 5 from J, leaving 6 bases between them. The CDR3 loop spans 12 amino acids. The CDR3: CASSLKGYGYTF. The CDR3 nucleotides are TGTGCCAGCAGTTTAAAGGGGTATGGCTACACCTTC.

The chain recombines TRBV3-1 (or the pseudogene TRBV3-2) with TRBJ1-1, with 7 bases that match TRBD1. The germline gives CDR1 LGHDT, CDR2 YNNKEL (reference sequence). The V gene end was trimmed by 1 base and the J gene end by 5 bases; junction bases not matched to a gene: 7. CDR3 length equals 15 residues. CDR3 protein: CASSQAGQFVTEAFF. As DNA, the CDR3 is TGTGCCAGCAGCCAAGCGGGACAGTTCGTAACTGAAGCTTTCTTT.

This rearrangement joins TRBV5-4 to TRBJ2-7, with 10 bases identical to TRBD2. Germline loops: CDR1 SGHNT, CDR2 YYREEE (reference sequence). V lost 1 base and J lost 0; bases outside the gene matches: 4. The CDR3 spans 16 residues. The CDR3 sequence: CASSLRLAGASYEQYF. The CDR3 DNA reads TGTGCCAGCAGCTTGAGGCTAGCGGGGGCCTCCTACGAGCAGTACTTC. The complete variable domain, with remaining parts taken from reference TRBV5-4 and TRBJ2-7, reads ETGVTQSPTHLIKTRGQQVTLRCSSQSGHNTVSWYQQALGQGPQFIFQYYREEENGRGNFPPRFSGLQFPNYSSELNVNALELDDSALYLCASSLRLAGASYEQYFGPGTRLTVT.

This chain links TRBV5-1 with TRBJ1-1; a possible D gene is TRBD1 (6 bases). Germline V gene sequence: CDR1 SGHRS, CDR2 YFSETQ. The V gene lost 7 bases and the J gene lost 4 bases, with 17 bases spanning the gap. The CDR3 is 14 residues long. The CDR3 is CASSEWGLSTEAFF. The CDR3 region has the DNA TGCGCCAGCTCCGAATGGGGGCTGAGCACTGAAGCTTTCTTT. The full variable domain, rest sourced from reference TRBV5-1 and TRBJ1-1, is KAGVTQTPRYLIKTRGQQVTLSCSPISGHRSVSWYQQTPGQGLQFLFEYFSETQRNKGNFPGRFSGRQFSNSRSEMNVSTLELGDSALYLCASSEWGLSTEAFFGQGTRLTVV.

This chain joins TRBV27 and TRBJ1-1; TRBD1 aligns across 7 bases. Germline V lookup: CDR1 MNHEY, CDR2 SMNVEV (reference sequence). This CDR3 spans 17 amino acids. Trimming removed 6 bases from V and 1 base from J; junction bases left unmatched: 14. Written as DNA, the CDR3 is TGTGCCAGCAGCCAAATTTACTCGACAGGGACGAACACTGAAGCTTTCTTT. This encodes CASSQIYSTGTNTEAFF.